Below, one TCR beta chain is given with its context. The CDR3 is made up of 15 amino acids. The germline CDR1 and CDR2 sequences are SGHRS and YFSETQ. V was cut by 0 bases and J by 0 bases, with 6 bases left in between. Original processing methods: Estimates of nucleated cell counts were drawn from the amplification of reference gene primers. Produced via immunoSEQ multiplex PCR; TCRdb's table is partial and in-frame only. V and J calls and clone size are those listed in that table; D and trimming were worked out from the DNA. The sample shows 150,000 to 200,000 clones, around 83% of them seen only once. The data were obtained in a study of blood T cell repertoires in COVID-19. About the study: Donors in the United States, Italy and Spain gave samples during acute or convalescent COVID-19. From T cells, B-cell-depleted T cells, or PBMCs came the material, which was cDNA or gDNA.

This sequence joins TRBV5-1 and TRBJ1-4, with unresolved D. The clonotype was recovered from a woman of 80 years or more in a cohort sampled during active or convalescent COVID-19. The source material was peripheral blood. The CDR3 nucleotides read TGCGCCAGCAGCTTGGGGGCCGCAACTAATGAAAAACTGTTTTTT. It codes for CASSLGAATNEKLFF. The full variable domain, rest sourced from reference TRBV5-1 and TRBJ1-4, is KAGVTQTPRYLIKTRGQQVTLSCSPISGHRSVSWYQQTPGQGLQFLFEYFSETQRNKGNFPGRFSGRQFSNSRSEMNVSTLELGDSALYLCASSLGAATNEKLFFGSGTQLSVL.